The rows below give T cell receptor beta chains drawn from one sample of a study of T-cell memory formation after mild COVID-19. TCRdb re-derived calls from the 5' RACE reads in MiXCR, one entry per CDR3 protein. Of over 150,000 distinct CDR3 sequences detected, about a fifth appear once; the ten largest clones hold about 23%. Sequencing input: PBMCs or a T cell subset sorted from them (not recorded which). The receptors derive from an adult woman who had mild COVID-19 (a few samples of this study predate the infection). Cell type and time point are not known. Both conserved end residues are part of each CDR3. A D gene is named only where the DNA matches it firmly. Clone size is not always given. Where it is, it says once, few, many or a class for expanded clones.

>TRBD2|-|TRBV6-5|TRBJ2-1
CASSQTSSEQFF
TGTGCCAGCAGTCAGACTAGCAGTGAGCAGTTCTTC
>-|few|TRBV19|TRBJ2-1
CASSIIGGQEQFF
TGTGCCAGTAGTATCATCGGGGGACAGGAGCAGTTCTTC
>TRBD1|-|TRBV29-1|TRBJ1-2
CSVVGQGRDYGYTF
TGCAGCGTGGTCGGACAGGGAAGAGACTATGGCTACACCTTC
>TRBD2|-|TRBV2|TRBJ2-3
CASKGLAGGPNTQYF
TGTGCCAGCAAAGGACTAGCGGGGGGGCCCAATACGCAGTATTTT
>TRBD2|-|TRBV4-1|TRBJ2-7
CASRKVGRAGSYEQYF
TGCGCCAGCAGGAAGGTCGGGAGGGCGGGGTCCTACGAGCAGTACTTC
>TRBD2|-|TRBV12-3/TRBV12-4|TRBJ2-1
CASAAGTSRDEQFF
TGTGCCAGCGCAGCCGGGACTAGCCGGGATGAGCAGTTCTTC
>TRBD2|-|TRBV20-1|TRBJ2-1
CSARVLAGDEQFF
TGCAGTGCTAGAGTCCTAGCGGGGGATGAGCAGTTCTTC
>-|-|TRBV27|TRBJ2-3
CASSLGPLTHTDTQYF
TGTGCCAGCAGTTTAGGACCCTTAACGCATACAGATACGCAGTATTTT
>-|-|TRBV12-3/TRBV12-4|TRBJ2-3
CASSFLYF
TGTGCCAGCAGTTTTTTGTATTTT
>TRBD2|-|TRBV23-1|TRBJ2-3
CASEAGYTDTQYF
TGCGCCAGCGAAGCGGGGTACACAGATACGCAGTATTTT
>-|few|TRBV7-8|TRBJ2-3
CASSLDSGTDTQYF
TGTGCCAGCAGCTTAGATTCCGGCACAGATACGCAGTATTTT
>-|-|TRBV29-1|TRBJ2-7
CSVGARGISEQYF
TGCAGCGTTGGGGCCAGGGGAATCTCCGAGCAGTACTTC
>TRBD1|few|TRBV15|TRBJ2-1
CATSTLTGDNLYNEQFF
TGTGCCACCAGCACGCTTACAGGGGATAACCTCTACAATGAGCAGTTCTTC
>TRBD1|many|TRBV5-6|TRBJ2-7
CASSRPGQGFYEQYF
TGTGCCAGCAGCCGCCCCGGACAGGGGTTCTACGAGCAGTACTTC
>TRBD1|few|TRBV4-1|TRBJ2-1
CASSHTVPGQFNNEQFF
TGCGCCAGCAGCCACACAGTTCCGGGACAGTTCAACAATGAGCAGTTCTTC
>TRBD1|few|TRBV5-1|TRBJ2-7
CASSSGQGTSSYEQYF
TGCGCCAGCAGCTCCGGACAGGGGACGAGCTCCTACGAGCAGTACTTC
>TRBD1|-|TRBV12-3/TRBV12-4|TRBJ1-2
CAQRQGAGYTF
TGTGCTCAAAGACAGGGGGCTGGCTACACCTTC
>-|-|TRBV5-4|TRBJ1-2
CASSLGVGGGYGYTF
TGTGCCAGCAGCTTGGGAGTGGGGGGTGGCTATGGCTACACCTTC
>-|-|TRBV20-1|TRBJ2-7
CSARGDAPREQYF
TGCAGTGCTAGAGGGGACGCTCCCCGAGAGCAGTACTTC
>TRBD1|few|TRBV7-3|TRBJ1-1
CASSVTPGQVNGNTEAFF
TGTGCCAGCAGCGTAACACCGGGACAGGTTAACGGAAACACTGAAGCTTTCTTT
>-|few|TRBV20-1|TRBJ2-7
CSARGGELVGYEQYF
TGCAGTGCTAGAGGAGGGGAACTAGTGGGCTACGAGCAGTACTTC
>-|-|TRBV28|TRBJ2-1
CASSFFVSANEQFF
TGTGCCAGCAGTTTTTTCGTCTCAGCGAATGAGCAGTTCTTC
>TRBD2|-|TRBV6-1|TRBJ2-7
CASSPTSGEPYEQYF
TGTGCCAGCAGCCCGACTAGCGGGGAACCCTACGAGCAGTACTTC
>-|few|TRBV11-2|TRBJ2-5
CASSRNTFWGQETQYF
TGTGCCAGCAGCCGCAACACCTTCTGGGGCCAAGAGACCCAGTACTTC
>-|-|TRBV24-1|TRBJ1-1
CATSFGRAAFF
TGTGCCACCAGTTTCGGGCGCGCGGCTTTCTTT
>TRBD2|-|TRBV20-1|TRBJ2-3
CSATTSGSPYTDTQYF
TGCAGTGCGACGACTAGCGGGTCGCCCTACACAGATACGCAGTATTTT
>-|few|TRBV7-9|TRBJ1-2
CASSLAAANYGYTF
TGTGCCAGCAGCTTAGCGGCAGCTAACTATGGCTACACCTTC
>-|few|TRBV5-6|TRBJ2-5
CASSLNRVGETQYF
TGTGCCAGCAGCTTGAACAGGGTGGGAGAGACCCAGTACTTC
>-|few|TRBV24-1|TRBJ1-5
CATSTGSSQPQHF
TGTGCCACCTCAACAGGGTCCTCTCAGCCCCAGCATTTT
>-|-|TRBV30|TRBJ2-3
CAWSGLTRQDTQYF
TGTGCCTGGAGCGGACTTACCCGTCAAGATACGCAGTATTTT
>TRBD2|-|TRBV7-9|TRBJ2-7
CASSPGGARDHEQYF
TGTGCCAGCAGCCCGGGGGGAGCGAGGGACCACGAGCAGTACTTC
>-|-|TRBV28|TRBJ2-7
CASRGLASYEQYF
TGTGCCAGTCGAGGGTTAGCGTCCTACGAGCAGTACTTC
>-|few|TRBV14|TRBJ1-1
CASSQDRDTEAFF
TGTGCCAGCAGCCAAGACAGGGACACTGAAGCTTTCTTT
>TRBD1|few|TRBV7-3|TRBJ1-1
CASSLGAGGTSTEAFF
TGTGCCAGCAGCCTCGGGGCAGGGGGCACGAGCACTGAAGCTTTCTTT
>TRBD2|-|TRBV7-9|TRBJ2-5
CASSSISGRLPQETQYF
TGTGCCAGCAGCTCCATCAGCGGGAGGCTCCCACAAGAGACCCAGTACTTC
>-|-|TRBV29-1|TRBJ2-7
CSVGLGGYEQYF
TGCAGCGTTGGACTGGGAGGCTACGAGCAGTACTTC
>-|few|TRBV14|TRBJ2-3
CASSQYRVRDTQYF
TGTGCCAGCAGCCAATACAGGGTACGGGATACGCAGTATTTT
>TRBD2|many|TRBV6-4|TRBJ2-1
CASSDSSGGANEQFF
TGTGCCAGCAGTGACTCTAGCGGGGGGGCCAATGAGCAGTTCTTC
>-|-|TRBV6-5|TRBJ1-1
CASLGHLNTEAFF
TGTGCCAGCCTGGGACATCTGAACACTGAAGCTTTCTTT
>TRBD1|-|TRBV24-1|TRBJ2-4
CATSDGPRDREVIQYF
TGTGCCACCAGTGATGGACCTCGGGACAGGGAGGTCATTCAGTACTTC
>-|few|TRBV11-2|TRBJ2-3
CASIKGDPGTDTQYF
TGTGCCAGCATCAAAGGGGACCCAGGGACAGATACGCAGTATTTT
>-|few|TRBV20-1|TRBJ2-1
CSASSPGRVVYNEQFF
TGCAGTGCGTCATCCCCTGGTCGCGTAGTCTACAATGAGCAGTTCTTC
>TRBD1|few|TRBV4-1|TRBJ1-5
CASSHGTGGSQPQHF
TGCGCCAGCAGCCACGGGACAGGGGGCTCTCAGCCCCAGCATTTT
>TRBD2|-|TRBV12-3/TRBV12-4|TRBJ2-7
CASRKSGRAHLSSYEQYF
TGTGCCAGTAGAAAGAGCGGGAGGGCCCACCTTAGCTCCTACGAGCAGTACTTC
>-|many|TRBV7-2|TRBJ2-7
CASSLVGGREIPSYEQYF
TGTGCCAGCAGCCTAGTAGGAGGGAGAGAAATACCCTCCTACGAGCAGTACTTC
>TRBD2|many|TRBV7-9|TRBJ2-1
CASSLRPGLSYNEQFF
TGTGCCAGCAGCTTAAGGCCGGGACTATCTTACAATGAGCAGTTCTTC
>-|few|TRBV7-3|TRBJ1-1
CASSLVRQGNTEAFF
TGTGCCAGCAGCTTAGTCCGGCAGGGGAACACTGAAGCTTTCTTT
>-|-|TRBV19|TRBJ1-1
CASSIGGGFITEAFF
TGTGCCAGTAGTATCGGGGGCGGCTTTATCACTGAAGCTTTCTTT
>TRBD1|many|TRBV24-1|TRBJ2-1
CATSDSTGGGWNEQFF
TGTGCCACCAGTGATTCGACAGGGGGTGGTTGGAATGAGCAGTTCTTC
>-|few|TRBV12-3/TRBV12-4|TRBJ1-5
CASSRYPQGSNQPQHF
TGTGCCAGCAGTAGATATCCTCAGGGGAGCAATCAGCCCCAGCATTTT
>-|few|TRBV6-5|TRBJ1-5
CASGADNHQPQHF
TGTGCCAGCGGTGCAGACAACCATCAGCCCCAGCATTTT
>TRBD1|many|TRBV7-9|TRBJ2-3
CASSRGDREWTDTQYF
TGTGCCAGCAGCCGAGGGGACAGGGAGTGGACAGATACGCAGTATTTT
>TRBD1|-|TRBV7-9|TRBJ1-1
CASSSTGGRAFF
TGTGCCAGCAGCTCCACAGGGGGCAGAGCTTTCTTT
>TRBD1|few|TRBV7-6|TRBJ2-5
CASSSTWTGPGETQYF
TGTGCCAGCAGCTCCACGTGGACAGGTCCCGGCGAGACCCAGTACTTC
>-|few|TRBV14|TRBJ2-3
CASSQYITVSTDTQYF
TGTGCCAGCAGCCAATATATCACAGTCAGCACAGATACGCAGTATTTT
>TRBD1|-|TRBV29-1|TRBJ2-6
CSVVTGGASGANVLTF
TGCAGCGTTGTCACAGGGGGAGCGTCTGGGGCCAACGTCCTGACTTTC
>TRBD1|few|TRBV2|TRBJ2-1
CAIHIRGRLTVGSYNEQFF
TGTGCCATCCACATTAGGGGGCGCCTCACAGTTGGCTCCTACAATGAGCAGTTCTTC
>TRBD1|few|TRBV13|TRBJ1-2
CASSLGDGQATNYGYTF
TGTGCCAGCAGCTTAGGAGACGGACAGGCTACTAACTATGGCTACACCTTC
>-|-|TRBV12-3/TRBV12-4|TRBJ2-2
CASSFAGTTGELFF
TGTGCCAGCAGTTTCGCCGGGACCACCGGGGAGCTGTTTTTT
>TRBD2|-|TRBV6-6|TRBJ2-5
CASSGGTSALETQYF
TGTGCCAGCAGTGGGGGGACTAGCGCACTAGAGACCCAGTACTTC